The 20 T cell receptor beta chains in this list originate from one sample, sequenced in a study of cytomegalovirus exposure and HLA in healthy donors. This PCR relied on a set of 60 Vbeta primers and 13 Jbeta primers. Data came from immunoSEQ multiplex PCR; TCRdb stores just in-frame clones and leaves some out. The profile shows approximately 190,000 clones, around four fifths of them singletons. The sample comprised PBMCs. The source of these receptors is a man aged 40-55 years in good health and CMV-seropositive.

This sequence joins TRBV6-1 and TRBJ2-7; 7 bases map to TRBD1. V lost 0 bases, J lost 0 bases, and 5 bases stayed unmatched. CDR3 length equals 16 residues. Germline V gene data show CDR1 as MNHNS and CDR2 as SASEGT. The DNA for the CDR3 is TGTGCCAGCAGTGAAGCGATGGACAGGTTCTCCTACGAGCAGTACTTC. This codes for CASSEAMDRFSYEQYF.

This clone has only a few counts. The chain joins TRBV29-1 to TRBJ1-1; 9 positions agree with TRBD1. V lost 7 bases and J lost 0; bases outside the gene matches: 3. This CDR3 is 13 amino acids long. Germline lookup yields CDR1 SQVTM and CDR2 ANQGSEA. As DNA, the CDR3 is TGCAGCGCAGGGACAGGGATGAACACTGAAGCTTTCTTT. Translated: CSAGTGMNTEAFF.

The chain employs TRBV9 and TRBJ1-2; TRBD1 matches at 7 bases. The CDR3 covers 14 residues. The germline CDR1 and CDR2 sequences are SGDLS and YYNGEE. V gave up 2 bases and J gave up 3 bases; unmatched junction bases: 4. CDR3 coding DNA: TGTGCCAGCAGCGTCGGACAGGAATACTATGGCTACACCTTC. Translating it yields CASSVGQEYYGYTF.

The CDR3 DNA reads as TGTGCCAGCAGTCCCTTCCCCCGGACAGGGCCCTACGAGCAGTACTTC. Translated: CASSPFPRTGPYEQYF. This chain uses TRBV27 with TRBJ2-7; TRBD1 matches at 8 bases. Germline V gene sequence: CDR1 MNHEY, CDR2 SMNVEV (reference sequence). V was pared by 5 bases and J by 2 bases, with 11 bases of the junction left unmatched. This CDR3 spans 16 amino acids.

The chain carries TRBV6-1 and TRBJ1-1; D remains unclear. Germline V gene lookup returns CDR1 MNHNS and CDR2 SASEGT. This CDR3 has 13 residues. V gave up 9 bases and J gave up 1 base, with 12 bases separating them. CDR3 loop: CASTGGGNTEAFF. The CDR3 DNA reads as TGTGCCAGTACCGGAGGTGGGAACACTGAAGCTTTCTTT.

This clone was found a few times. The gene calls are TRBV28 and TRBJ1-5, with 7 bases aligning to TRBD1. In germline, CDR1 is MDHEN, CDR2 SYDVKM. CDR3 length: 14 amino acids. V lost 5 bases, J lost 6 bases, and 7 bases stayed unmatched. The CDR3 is CASSLQDRSQPQHF. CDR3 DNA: TGTGCCAGCAGTCTACAGGACAGGAGTCAGCCCCAGCATTTT. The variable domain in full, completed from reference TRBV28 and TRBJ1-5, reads DVKVTQSSRYLVKRTGEKVFLECVQDMDHENMFWYRQDPGLGLRLIYFSYDVKMKEKGDIPEGYSVSREKKERFSLILESASTNQTSMYLCASSLQDRSQPQHFGDGTRLSIL.

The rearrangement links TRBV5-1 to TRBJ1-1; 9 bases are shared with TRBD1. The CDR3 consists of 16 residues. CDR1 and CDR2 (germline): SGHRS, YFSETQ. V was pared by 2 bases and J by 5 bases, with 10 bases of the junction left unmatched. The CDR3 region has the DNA TGCGCCAGCAGCTTCCTCGGACAGGGACAGGGAACTGAAGCTTTCTTT. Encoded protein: CASSFLGQGQGTEAFF.

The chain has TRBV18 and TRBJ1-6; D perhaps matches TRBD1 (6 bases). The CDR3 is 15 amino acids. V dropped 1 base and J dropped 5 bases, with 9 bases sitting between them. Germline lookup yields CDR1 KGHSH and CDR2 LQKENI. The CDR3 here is CASSPLAGDNSPLHF. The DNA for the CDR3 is TGTGCCAGCTCACCACTGGCAGGGGATAATTCACCCCTCCACTTT.

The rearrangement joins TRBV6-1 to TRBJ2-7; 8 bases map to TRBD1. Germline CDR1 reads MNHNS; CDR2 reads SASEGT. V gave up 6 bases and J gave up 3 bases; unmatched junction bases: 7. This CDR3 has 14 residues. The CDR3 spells CASSLGQALYEQYF. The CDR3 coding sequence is TGTGCCAGCAGCTTGGGACAGGCCCTCTACGAGCAGTACTTC.

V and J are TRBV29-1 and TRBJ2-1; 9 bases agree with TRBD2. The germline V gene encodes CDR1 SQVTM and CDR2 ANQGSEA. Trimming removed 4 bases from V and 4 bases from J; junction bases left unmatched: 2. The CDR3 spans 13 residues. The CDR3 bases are TGCAGCGTTGGGACTAGCGCGTACAATGAGCAGTTCTTC. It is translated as CSVGTSAYNEQFF.

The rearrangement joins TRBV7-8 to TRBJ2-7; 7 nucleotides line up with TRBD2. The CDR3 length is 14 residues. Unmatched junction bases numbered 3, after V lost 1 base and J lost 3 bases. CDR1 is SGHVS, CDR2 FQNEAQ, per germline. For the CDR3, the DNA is TGTGCCAGCAGCTTAGTCGGGGGGTTCTACGAGCAGTACTTC. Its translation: CASSLVGGFYEQYF. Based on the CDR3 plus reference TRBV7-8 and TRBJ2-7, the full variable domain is GAGVSQSPRYKVAKRGQDVALRCDPISGHVSLFWYQQALGQGPEFLTYFQNEAQLDKSGLPSDRFFAERPEGSVSTLKIQRTQQEDSAVYLCASSLVGGFYEQYFGPGTRLTVT.

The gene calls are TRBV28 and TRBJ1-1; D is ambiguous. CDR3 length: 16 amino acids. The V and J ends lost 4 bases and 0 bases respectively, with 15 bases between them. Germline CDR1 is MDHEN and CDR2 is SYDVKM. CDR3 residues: CASSSGEVFMNTEAFF. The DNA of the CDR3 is TGTGCCAGCAGTTCGGGAGAGGTCTTCATGAACACTGAAGCTTTCTTT.

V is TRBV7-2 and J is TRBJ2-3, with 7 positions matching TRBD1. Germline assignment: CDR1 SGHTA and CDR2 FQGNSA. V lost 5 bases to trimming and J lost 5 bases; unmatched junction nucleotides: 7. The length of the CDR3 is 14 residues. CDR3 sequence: CASSGRQGLDTQYF. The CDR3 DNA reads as TGTGCCAGCAGCGGGAGACAGGGTCTAGATACGCAGTATTTT.

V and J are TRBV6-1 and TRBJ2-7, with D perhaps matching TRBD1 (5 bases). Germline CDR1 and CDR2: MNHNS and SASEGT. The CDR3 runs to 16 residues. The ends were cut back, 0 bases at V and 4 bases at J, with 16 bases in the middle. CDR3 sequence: CASSEASSLGVYEQYF. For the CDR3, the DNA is TGTGCCAGCAGTGAAGCGTCCAGTCTAGGGGTGTACGAGCAGTACTTC.

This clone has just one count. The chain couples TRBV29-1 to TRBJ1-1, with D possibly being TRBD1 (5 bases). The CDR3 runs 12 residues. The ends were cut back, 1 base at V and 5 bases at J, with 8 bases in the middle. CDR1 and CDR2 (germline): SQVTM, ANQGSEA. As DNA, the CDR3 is TGCAGCGTTGAAGGACAGACTACTGAAGCTTTCTTT. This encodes CSVEGQTTEAFF.

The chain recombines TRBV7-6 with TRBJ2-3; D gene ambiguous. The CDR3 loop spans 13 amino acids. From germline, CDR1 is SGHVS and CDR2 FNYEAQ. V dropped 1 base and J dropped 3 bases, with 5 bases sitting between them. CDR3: CASSLVTTDTQYF. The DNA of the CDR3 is TGTGCCAGCAGCTTAGTTACTACAGATACGCAGTATTTT.

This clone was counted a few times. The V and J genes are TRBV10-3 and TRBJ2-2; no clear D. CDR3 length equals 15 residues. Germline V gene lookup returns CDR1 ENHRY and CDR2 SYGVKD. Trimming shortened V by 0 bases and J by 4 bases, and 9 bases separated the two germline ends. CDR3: CAISESLGFTGELFF. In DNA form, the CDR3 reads TGTGCCATCAGTGAGTCCCTCGGGTTCACCGGGGAGCTGTTTTTT.

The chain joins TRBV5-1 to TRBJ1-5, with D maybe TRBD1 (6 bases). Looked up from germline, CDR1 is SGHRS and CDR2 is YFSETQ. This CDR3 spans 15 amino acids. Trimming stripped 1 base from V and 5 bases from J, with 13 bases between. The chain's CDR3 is CASSLLGGEDQPQHF. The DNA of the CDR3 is TGCGCCAGCAGCTTGCTAGGGGGAGAAGATCAGCCCCAGCATTTT.

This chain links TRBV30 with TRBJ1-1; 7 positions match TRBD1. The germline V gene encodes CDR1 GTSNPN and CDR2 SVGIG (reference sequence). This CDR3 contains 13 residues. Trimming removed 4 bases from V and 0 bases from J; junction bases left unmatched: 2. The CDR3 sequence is CAWKGQLNTEAFF. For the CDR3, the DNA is TGTGCCTGGAAGGGACAGCTGAACACTGAAGCTTTCTTT.

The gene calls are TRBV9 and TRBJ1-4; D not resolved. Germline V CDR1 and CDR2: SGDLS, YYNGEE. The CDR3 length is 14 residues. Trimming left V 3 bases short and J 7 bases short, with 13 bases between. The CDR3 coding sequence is TGTGCCAGCAGCGAAGGAGCAGTTGGTGAAAAACTGTTTTTT. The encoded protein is CASSEGAVGEKLFF.